The entry below describes one TCR beta chain. Through Arm-PCR of CDR3 regions and iRepertoire HTBI primers, TCR beta libraries were built. TCRdb re-called the multiplex PCR reads through MiXCR, storing one row per CDR3 protein. There are more than 650,000 distinct CDR3 sequences in the sample; about 30% occur only once, and roughly 40% lies in the top ten. Time point: persistent/refractory GD, antithyroid drugs over 5 years with positive TRAb. RNA from PBMCs was the source of the TCR library. The sample belongs to a study of regulatory T cells in long-lasting Graves disease. The CDR3 totals 14 residues. With 6 bases clipped from V and 5 bases from J, the junction kept 3 bases outside the gene matches. Per the germline V gene, CDR1 is MDHEN and CDR2 is SYDVKM.

This sequence was found in a female donor with Graves disease. Here the sequenced sample was peripheral blood mononuclear cells (PBMCs), taken when the disease was refractory, from a patient treated with antithyroid drugs. The chain joins TRBV28 to TRBJ1-4; 10 bases are shared with TRBD1. The CDR3 loop reads CASSDRGLNEKLFF. The CDR3 nucleotides are TGTGCCAGCAGCGACAGGGGGCTGAATGAAAAACTGTTTTTT.